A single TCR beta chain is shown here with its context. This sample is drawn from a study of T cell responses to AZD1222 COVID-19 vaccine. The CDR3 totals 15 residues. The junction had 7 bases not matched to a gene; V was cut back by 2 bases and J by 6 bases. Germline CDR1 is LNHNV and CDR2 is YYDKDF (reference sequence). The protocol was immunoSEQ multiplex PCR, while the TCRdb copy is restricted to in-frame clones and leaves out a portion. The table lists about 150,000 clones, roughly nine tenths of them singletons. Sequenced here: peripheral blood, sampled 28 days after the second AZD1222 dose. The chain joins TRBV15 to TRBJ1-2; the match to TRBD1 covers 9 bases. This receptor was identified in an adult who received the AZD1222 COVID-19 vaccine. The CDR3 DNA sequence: TGTGCCACCAGCAGATCCGGGACAGGGTTAGATGGCTACACCTTC. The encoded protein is CATSRSGTGLDGYTF.